Listed below are T cell receptor beta chains from one sample, sequenced in a study of blood T cell repertoires in COVID-19. This table comes from immunoSEQ multiplex PCR, and its TCRdb copy is limited to in-frame clones, with some not included. The repertoire consists of 160,000 or so clones, with about 85% occurring once and the leading ten covering 13%. Sequencing was carried out using peripheral blood. The receptors originated from a man aged 70 or older who had recovered from COVID-19. Both conserved end residues are part of each CDR3. The order of the fields is CDR3 protein, CDR3 DNA, V gene, clone size, J gene, D gene. The D gene is left open where the match is weak. Rows may omit the clone size; those that give it use once, few, many or a size class.

cdr3_aa: CATSRAGYEQYF
cdr3_nt: TGTGCCACCAGCAGAGCGGGCTACGAGCAGTACTTC
v_call: TRBV15
clone_size: once
j_call: TRBJ2-7
d_call: .

cdr3_aa: CASSVADGWTGGLTGELFF
cdr3_nt: TGTGCCAGCAGCGTAGCTGATGGCTGGACGGGAGGACTCACCGGGGAGCTGTTTTTT
v_call: TRBV9
clone_size: once
j_call: TRBJ2-2
d_call: TRBD2

cdr3_aa: CASRRQGREQYF
cdr3_nt: TGTGCCAGCAGAAGACAGGGGCGCGAGCAGTACTTC
v_call: TRBV13
clone_size: .
j_call: TRBJ2-7
d_call: TRBD1

cdr3_aa: CASSLTGIQPQHF
cdr3_nt: TGTGCCAGCAGCCTGACAGGTATTCAGCCCCAGCATTTT
v_call: TRBV12-3/TRBV12-4
clone_size: .
j_call: TRBJ1-5
d_call: .

cdr3_aa: CASSPRAGMNTEAFF
cdr3_nt: TGTGCCAGCAGCCCCCGGGCAGGGATGAACACTGAAGCTTTCTTT
v_call: TRBV7-9
clone_size: .
j_call: TRBJ1-1
d_call: .

cdr3_aa: CAAKSGGLNQPQHF
cdr3_nt: TGTGCCGCCAAGTCAGGGGGCCTAAATCAGCCCCAGCATTTT
v_call: TRBV28
clone_size: few
j_call: TRBJ1-5
d_call: TRBD1

cdr3_aa: CSVNPAGGGTDTQYF
cdr3_nt: TGCAGCGTAAACCCGGCAGGGGGTGGCACAGATACGCAGTATTTT
v_call: TRBV29-1
clone_size: .
j_call: TRBJ2-3
d_call: TRBD1

cdr3_aa: CASSLGQGAEKLFF
cdr3_nt: TGTGCCAGTAGCCTCGGACAGGGGGCTGAAAAACTGTTTTTT
v_call: TRBV19
clone_size: .
j_call: TRBJ1-4
d_call: TRBD1

cdr3_aa: CASSPGQTAGYGYTF
cdr3_nt: TGTGCCAGCAGCCCTGGACAGACGGCGGGCTATGGCTACACCTTC
v_call: TRBV5-6
clone_size: once
j_call: TRBJ1-2
d_call: .

cdr3_aa: CASSAGTDSLQPQHF
cdr3_nt: TGTGCCAGCAGCGCTGGTACAGACAGCTTACAGCCCCAGCATTTT
v_call: TRBV9
clone_size: once
j_call: TRBJ1-5
d_call: .

cdr3_aa: CASSQVSALNTGELFF
cdr3_nt: TGTGCCAGCAGCCAAGTTAGCGCTTTAAACACCGGGGAGCTGTTTTTT
v_call: TRBV14
clone_size: once
j_call: TRBJ2-2
d_call: .

cdr3_aa: CATMGNRGVAGNSYNEQFF
cdr3_nt: TGTGCCACCATGGGTAACAGGGGAGTCGCGGGCAACTCCTACAATGAGCAGTTCTTC
v_call: TRBV24-1
clone_size: .
j_call: TRBJ2-1
d_call: TRBD1

cdr3_aa: CASSLVFEQFF
cdr3_nt: TGTGCCAGCAGCTTAGTATTTGAGCAGTTCTTC
v_call: TRBV7-2
clone_size: .
j_call: TRBJ2-1
d_call: .

cdr3_aa: CASSEPAGGGETQYF
cdr3_nt: TGTGCCAGCAGTGAACCAGCGGGAGGGGGGGAGACCCAGTACTTC
v_call: TRBV2
clone_size: .
j_call: TRBJ2-5
d_call: TRBD2

cdr3_aa: CASSQDPQGAAGNTIYF
cdr3_nt: TGCGCCAGCAGCCAAGATCCACAGGGGGCAGCTGGAAACACCATATATTTT
v_call: TRBV4-1
clone_size: .
j_call: TRBJ1-3
d_call: TRBD1

cdr3_aa: CASSTSGSVNEQFF
cdr3_nt: TGTGCCAGCAGTACTAGCGGGAGTGTTAATGAGCAGTTCTTC
v_call: TRBV6-5
clone_size: .
j_call: TRBJ2-1
d_call: TRBD2

cdr3_aa: CASSLVVWNTEAFF
cdr3_nt: TGTGCCAGCAGCTTAGTAGTGTGGAACACTGAAGCTTTCTTT
v_call: TRBV11-2
clone_size: .
j_call: TRBJ1-1
d_call: .

cdr3_aa: CASSTGLAGVISDTQYF
cdr3_nt: TGTGCCAGTAGTACGGGACTAGCGGGAGTCATCTCAGATACGCAGTATTTT
v_call: TRBV19
clone_size: .
j_call: TRBJ2-3
d_call: TRBD2

cdr3_aa: CASSVVGQGNTEAFF
cdr3_nt: TGTGCCAGCAGCGTAGTGGGACAGGGGAACACTGAAGCTTTCTTT
v_call: TRBV9
clone_size: .
j_call: TRBJ1-1
d_call: TRBD1

cdr3_aa: CASSLGHSLVNIQYF
cdr3_nt: TGTGCCAGCAGCTTGGGACATTCTCTGGTGAACATTCAGTACTTC
v_call: TRBV7-9
clone_size: once
j_call: TRBJ2-4
d_call: .

cdr3_aa: CASKRSEGPGELFF
cdr3_nt: TGTGCCAGCAAGAGGTCGGAGGGTCCCGGGGAGCTGTTTTTT
v_call: TRBV25-1
clone_size: .
j_call: TRBJ2-2
d_call: .

cdr3_aa: CASSVDLRARDTEAFF
cdr3_nt: TGTGCCAGCAGCGTGGATCTCAGGGCTAGGGACACTGAAGCTTTCTTT
v_call: TRBV9
clone_size: .
j_call: TRBJ1-1
d_call: .

cdr3_aa: CASSQLLAGGDNEQFF
cdr3_nt: TGTGCCAGCAGCCAGTTACTAGCGGGAGGGGACAATGAGCAGTTCTTC
v_call: TRBV4-2
clone_size: .
j_call: TRBJ2-1
d_call: TRBD2

cdr3_aa: CASSQSASTDTQYF
cdr3_nt: TGTGCCAGCAGCCAAAGCGCTAGCACAGATACGCAGTATTTT
v_call: TRBV3-1/TRBV3-2
clone_size: .
j_call: TRBJ2-3
d_call: .

cdr3_aa: CASSYGGPYEQYF
cdr3_nt: TGTGCCAGCAGTTACGGTGGCCCCTACGAGCAGTACTTC
v_call: TRBV6-5
clone_size: .
j_call: TRBJ2-7
d_call: .

cdr3_aa: CASRSTPGLSYEQYF
cdr3_nt: TGTGCAAGTCGTTCCACTCCGGGTCTCTCCTACGAGCAGTACTTC
v_call: TRBV12-2
clone_size: once
j_call: TRBJ2-7
d_call: .

cdr3_aa: CASSVEGWGYEQYF
cdr3_nt: TGTGCCAGCAGCGTTGAGGGATGGGGCTACGAGCAGTACTTC
v_call: TRBV9
clone_size: .
j_call: TRBJ2-7
d_call: .

cdr3_aa: CASSPMTGGRTGELFF
cdr3_nt: TGTGCCAGCTCACCAATGACAGGGGGCCGAACCGGGGAGCTGTTTTTT
v_call: TRBV18
clone_size: .
j_call: TRBJ2-2
d_call: TRBD1

cdr3_aa: CASSAQTVVTGELFF
cdr3_nt: TGTGCCAGCAGCGCCCAGACAGTCGTGACCGGGGAGCTGTTTTTT
v_call: TRBV7-2
clone_size: .
j_call: TRBJ2-2
d_call: .

cdr3_aa: CASSLGATEAFF
cdr3_nt: TGTGCCAGCAGCTTGGGGGCCACTGAAGCTTTCTTT
v_call: TRBV5-6
clone_size: .
j_call: TRBJ1-1
d_call: .

cdr3_aa: CASSLRTSANTGELFF
cdr3_nt: TGTGCCAGCAGTCTTAGGACTAGCGCGAACACCGGGGAGCTGTTTTTT
v_call: TRBV2
clone_size: .
j_call: TRBJ2-2
d_call: TRBD2

cdr3_aa: CASSQVGGATNEKLFF
cdr3_nt: TGCGCCAGCAGCCAAGTAGGCGGAGCAACTAATGAAAAACTGTTTTTT
v_call: TRBV4-3
clone_size: .
j_call: TRBJ1-4
d_call: .

cdr3_aa: CATGTSGNNEQFF
cdr3_nt: TGTGCCACCGGGACTAGCGGAAACAATGAGCAGTTCTTC
v_call: TRBV10-3
clone_size: .
j_call: TRBJ2-1
d_call: TRBD2

cdr3_aa: CASISQGTPYEQYF
cdr3_nt: TGTGCCAGCATCAGTCAGGGGACCCCCTACGAGCAGTACTTC
v_call: TRBV6-5
clone_size: .
j_call: TRBJ2-7
d_call: .

cdr3_aa: CASSQDIRTGSLSPLHF
cdr3_nt: TGCGCCAGCAGCCAAGATATTCGCACAGGGTCCTTGTCACCCCTCCACTTT
v_call: TRBV4-3
clone_size: .
j_call: TRBJ1-6
d_call: .

cdr3_aa: CASRRTSDSYNEQFF
cdr3_nt: TGTGCCAGCAGGAGGACTAGCGATTCTTACAATGAGCAGTTCTTC
v_call: TRBV28
clone_size: .
j_call: TRBJ2-1
d_call: TRBD2

cdr3_aa: CASSMGQSSYNEQFF
cdr3_nt: TGTGCCAGCAGTATGGGACAAAGCTCCTACAATGAGCAGTTCTTC
v_call: TRBV6-6
clone_size: .
j_call: TRBJ2-1
d_call: .

cdr3_aa: CASSSGWEQYF
cdr3_nt: TGTGCCAGCAGTTCGGGGTGGGAGCAGTACTTC
v_call: TRBV28
clone_size: .
j_call: TRBJ2-7
d_call: .

cdr3_aa: CASSPAGGMYNEQFF
cdr3_nt: TGTGCCAGCAGCCCCGCGGGGGGGATGTACAATGAGCAGTTCTTC
v_call: TRBV7-9
clone_size: .
j_call: TRBJ2-1
d_call: TRBD2

cdr3_aa: CASSKEGAVSYEQYF
cdr3_nt: TGTGCCAGTAGTAAGGAGGGGGCGGTTTCCTACGAGCAGTACTTC
v_call: TRBV19
clone_size: .
j_call: TRBJ2-7
d_call: .

cdr3_aa: CASSYSASGGDGELFF
cdr3_nt: TGTGCCAGCAGTTACTCGGCTAGCGGAGGGGACGGGGAGCTGTTTTTT
v_call: TRBV6-5
clone_size: .
j_call: TRBJ2-2
d_call: TRBD2

cdr3_aa: CASSQDSRLAGGPDEQFF
cdr3_nt: TGCGCCAGCAGCCAAGATTCCCGACTAGCGGGAGGGCCCGATGAGCAGTTCTTC
v_call: TRBV4-1
clone_size: .
j_call: TRBJ2-1
d_call: TRBD2

cdr3_aa: CASSPSGTGFVMPDTQYF
cdr3_nt: TGTGCCAGCAGCCCCTCCGGGACAGGGTTTGTCATGCCAGATACGCAGTATTTT
v_call: TRBV7-2
clone_size: .
j_call: TRBJ2-3
d_call: TRBD1

cdr3_aa: CASSLWPTTSEQYF
cdr3_nt: TGTGCCAGCAGTTTATGGCCTACTACTAGCGAGCAGTACTTC
v_call: TRBV28
clone_size: .
j_call: TRBJ2-7
d_call: .

cdr3_aa: CASFNRPGQPNQPQHF
cdr3_nt: TGTGCCAGTTTTAATCGGCCAGGACAGCCGAATCAGCCCCAGCATTTT
v_call: TRBV19
clone_size: .
j_call: TRBJ1-5
d_call: .

cdr3_aa: CASSRGQGGEKLFF
cdr3_nt: TGTGCCAGCAGCCGGGGACAGGGAGGCGAAAAACTGTTTTTT
v_call: TRBV7-9
clone_size: .
j_call: TRBJ1-4
d_call: TRBD1

cdr3_aa: CASSYPSGKPYF
cdr3_nt: TGTGCCAGCAGTTACCCTAGCGGGAAGCCGTATTTT
v_call: TRBV6-5
clone_size: .
j_call: TRBJ2-3
d_call: TRBD2

cdr3_aa: CASSQDNRGFADTQYF
cdr3_nt: TGCGCCAGCAGCCAAGATAACCGAGGATTTGCAGATACGCAGTATTTT
v_call: TRBV4-1
clone_size: .
j_call: TRBJ2-3
d_call: .

cdr3_aa: CASSTGVQGPGELFF
cdr3_nt: TGTGCCAGCAGTACAGGGGTCCAGGGCCCCGGGGAGCTGTTTTTT
v_call: TRBV28
clone_size: .
j_call: TRBJ2-2
d_call: TRBD1